Listed below are T cell receptor beta chains from one sample, sequenced in a study of cytomegalovirus exposure and HLA in healthy donors. TCRdb's copy holds only in-frame clones and misses some; the assay was immunoSEQ multiplex PCR. This sample has 130,000 to 150,000 clones; roughly 80% occur once, and the top ten carry about 0.91%. Sequencing was done on a sample of PBMCs. These receptor sequences come from a man aged 18-30 years in good health and CMV-seronegative. Both conserved end residues are part of each CDR3. The D gene is left open where the match is weak. Rows may omit the clone size; those that give it use once, few, many or a size class.

TRBV15,few,TRBJ2-7,TRBD2,CATSSGPGLAGGQTYEQYF,TGTGCCACCAGCAGTGGACCGGGACTAGCGGGGGGCCAGACCTACGAGCAGTACTTC
TRBV6-1,-,TRBJ1-2,TRBD1,CASSHRAQGLSGYTF,TGTGCCAGCAGTCACCGAGCACAGGGGTTAAGTGGCTACACCTTC
TRBV9,few,TRBJ1-4,TRBD1,CASSESGTGFEKLFF,TGTGCCAGCAGCGAATCCGGGACAGGGTTTGAAAAACTGTTTTTT
TRBV11-2,-,TRBJ1-2,-,CASSFLGANGYTF,TGTGCCAGCAGCTTCTTAGGGGCTAATGGCTACACCTTC
TRBV11-2,-,TRBJ1-1,-,CASSLTTRQNEAFF,TGTGCCAGCAGCTTAACCACAAGACAGAATGAAGCTTTCTTT
TRBV4-2,-,TRBJ2-1,TRBD2,CASSQAPGKDWRGKDNEQFF,TGTGCCAGCAGCCAAGCCCCAGGGAAGGATTGGCGGGGGAAAGACAATGAGCAGTTCTTC
TRBV7-2,-,TRBJ1-2,TRBD1,CASRAGTGDGYTF,TGTGCCAGCAGAGCCGGGACAGGGGATGGCTACACCTTC
TRBV10-3,-,TRBJ1-1,-,CAISEVRADAFF,TGTGCCATCAGTGAGGTCAGGGCAGATGCTTTCTTT
TRBV10-1,-,TRBJ1-6,-,CASSVPPGENSPLHF,TGCGCCAGCAGTGTCCCCCCGGGAGAAAATTCACCCCTCCACTTT
TRBV10-3,-,TRBJ1-1,-,CAISESIQLMNTEAFF,TGTGCCATCAGTGAGTCGATTCAACTGATGAACACTGAAGCTTTCTTT
TRBV5-3,-,TRBJ2-7,TRBD1,CARVDRVGKARIYEQYF,TGTGCCAGAGTGGACAGGGTTGGGAAAGCCAGGATTTACGAGCAGTACTTC
TRBV6-1,-,TRBJ2-7,TRBD1,CASSDRTGFEQYF,TGTGCCAGCAGTGACCGGACAGGGTTCGAGCAGTACTTC